This T cell receptor (beta chain) was profiled in a study of identical twins' blood T cells. On the study more broadly: About twelve libraries, six alpha and six beta, gave around 48 million reads.

In regard to this clonotype: Antigen specificity is unknown. The junction departs from germline at one end; a sequencing error may be responsible.

Regarding the study as a whole: Top TCRbeta clonotypes were shared more with twin than unrelated donors.

TCR cDNA libraries were made from RNA using a previously described, modified protocol. TCRdb used MiXCR to reprocess the 5' RACE reads, holding one entry per CDR3 protein. The table lists hundreds of thousands of distinct CDR3 sequences, over 25% of them singletons. The three twin pairs were reared together, likely meeting the same infections. The CDR3 totals 14 residues. The V and J genes are TRBV12-3 or TRBV12-4 and TRBJ2-5; tentative D call: TRBD2 (6 bases). Sequencing was carried out using PBMCs. This receptor was identified in a woman aged 18 to 55 in good health. CDR3 DNA: TGTGCTAGCAGTTTAACCTTGGGGGGAGAGACCCAGTACTTC. This translates into CASSLTLGGETQYF.